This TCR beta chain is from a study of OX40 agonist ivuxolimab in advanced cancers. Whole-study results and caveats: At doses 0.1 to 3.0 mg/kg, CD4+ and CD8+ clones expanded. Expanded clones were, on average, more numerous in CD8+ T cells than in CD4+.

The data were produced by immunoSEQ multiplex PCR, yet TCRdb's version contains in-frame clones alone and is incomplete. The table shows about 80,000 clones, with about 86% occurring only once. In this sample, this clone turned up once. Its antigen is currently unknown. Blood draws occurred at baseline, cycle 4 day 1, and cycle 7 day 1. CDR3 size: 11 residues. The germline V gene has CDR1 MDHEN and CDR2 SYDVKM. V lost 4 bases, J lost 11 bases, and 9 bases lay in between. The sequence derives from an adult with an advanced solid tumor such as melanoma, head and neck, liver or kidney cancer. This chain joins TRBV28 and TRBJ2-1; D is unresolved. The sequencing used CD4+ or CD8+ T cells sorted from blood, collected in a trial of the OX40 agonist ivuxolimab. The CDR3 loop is CASSSPTKQFF. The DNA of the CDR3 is TGTGCCAGCAGTTCCCCGACGAAGCAGTTCTTC.